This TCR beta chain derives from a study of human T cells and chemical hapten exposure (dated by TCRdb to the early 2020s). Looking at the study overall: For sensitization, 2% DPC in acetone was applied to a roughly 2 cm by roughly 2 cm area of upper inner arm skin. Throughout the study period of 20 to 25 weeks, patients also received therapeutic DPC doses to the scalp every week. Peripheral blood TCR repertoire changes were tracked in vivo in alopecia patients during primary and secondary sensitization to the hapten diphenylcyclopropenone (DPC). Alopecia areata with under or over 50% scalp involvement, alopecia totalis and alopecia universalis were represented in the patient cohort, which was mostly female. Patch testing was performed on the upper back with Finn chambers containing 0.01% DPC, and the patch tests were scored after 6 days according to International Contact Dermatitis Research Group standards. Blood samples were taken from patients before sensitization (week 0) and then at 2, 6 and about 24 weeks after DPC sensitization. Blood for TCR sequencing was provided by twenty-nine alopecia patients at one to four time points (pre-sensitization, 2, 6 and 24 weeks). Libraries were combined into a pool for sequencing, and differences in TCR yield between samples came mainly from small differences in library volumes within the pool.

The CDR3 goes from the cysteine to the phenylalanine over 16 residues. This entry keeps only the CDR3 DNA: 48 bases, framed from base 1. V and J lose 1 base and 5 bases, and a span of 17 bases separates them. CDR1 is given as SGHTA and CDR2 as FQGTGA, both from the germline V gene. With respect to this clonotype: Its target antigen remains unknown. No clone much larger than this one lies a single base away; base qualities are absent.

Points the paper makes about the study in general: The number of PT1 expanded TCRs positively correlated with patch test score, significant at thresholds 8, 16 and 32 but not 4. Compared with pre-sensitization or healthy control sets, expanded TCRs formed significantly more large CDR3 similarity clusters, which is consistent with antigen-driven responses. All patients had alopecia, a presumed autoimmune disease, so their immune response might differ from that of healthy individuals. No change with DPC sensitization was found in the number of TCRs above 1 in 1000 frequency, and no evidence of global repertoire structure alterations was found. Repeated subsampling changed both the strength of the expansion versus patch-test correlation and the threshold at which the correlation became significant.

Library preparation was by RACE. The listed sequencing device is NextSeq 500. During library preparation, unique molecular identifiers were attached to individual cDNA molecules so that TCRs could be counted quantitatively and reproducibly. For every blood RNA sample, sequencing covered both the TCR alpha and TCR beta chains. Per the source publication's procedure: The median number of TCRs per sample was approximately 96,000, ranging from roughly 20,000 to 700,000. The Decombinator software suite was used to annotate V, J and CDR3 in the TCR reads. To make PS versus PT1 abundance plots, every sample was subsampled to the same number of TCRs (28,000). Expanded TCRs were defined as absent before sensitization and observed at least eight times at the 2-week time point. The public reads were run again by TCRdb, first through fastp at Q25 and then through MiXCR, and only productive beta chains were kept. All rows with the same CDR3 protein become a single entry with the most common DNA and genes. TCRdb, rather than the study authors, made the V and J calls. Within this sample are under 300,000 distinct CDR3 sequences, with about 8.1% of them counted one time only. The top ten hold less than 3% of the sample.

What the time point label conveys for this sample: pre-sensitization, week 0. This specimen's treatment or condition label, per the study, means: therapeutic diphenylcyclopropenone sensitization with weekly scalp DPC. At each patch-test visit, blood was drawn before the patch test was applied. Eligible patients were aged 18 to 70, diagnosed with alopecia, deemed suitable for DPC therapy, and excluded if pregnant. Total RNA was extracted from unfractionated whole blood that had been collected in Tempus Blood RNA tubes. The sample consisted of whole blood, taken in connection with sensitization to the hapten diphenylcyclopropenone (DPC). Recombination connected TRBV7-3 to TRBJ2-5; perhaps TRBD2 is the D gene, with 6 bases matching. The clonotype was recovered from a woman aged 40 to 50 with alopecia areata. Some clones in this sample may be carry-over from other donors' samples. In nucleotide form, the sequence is TGTGCCAGCAGCTTAAGTTCTCCGGGCGGAGGGGAGACCCAGTACTTC. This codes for CASSLSSPGGGETQYF.